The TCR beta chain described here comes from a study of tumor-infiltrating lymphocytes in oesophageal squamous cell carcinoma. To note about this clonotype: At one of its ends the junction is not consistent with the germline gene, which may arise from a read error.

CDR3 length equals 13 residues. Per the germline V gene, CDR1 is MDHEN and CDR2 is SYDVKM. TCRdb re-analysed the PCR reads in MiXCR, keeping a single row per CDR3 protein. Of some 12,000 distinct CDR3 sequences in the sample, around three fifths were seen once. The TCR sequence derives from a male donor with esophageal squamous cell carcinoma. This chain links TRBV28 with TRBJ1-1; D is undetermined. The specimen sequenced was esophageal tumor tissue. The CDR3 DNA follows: TGTGCCAGCAGCAACCCCTGGCCAGGCTTGAAGTATTTT. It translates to CASSNPWPGLKYF.